These T cell receptor beta chains were read from a single sample in a study of identical twins. TCRdb analysed the 5' RACE reads with MiXCR anew, one entry per CDR3 protein. The sample holds a few hundred thousand distinct CDR3 sequences; about 13% are singletons and the top ten take about 4.1%. The sample was also reused in another study, on yellow fever vaccine responses in identical twins.

Specimen: memory (CD45RO+) T cells sorted from blood. All receptors come from a young woman in good health. Each CDR3 is given with its conserved first and last residue. The order of the fields is clone size, V gene, D gene, J gene, CDR3 protein, CDR3 DNA. D genes are given only for firm matches. Not every row has a clone size; where given, it reads once, few, many or a size class.

clone_size: few
v_call: TRBV6-5
d_call: -
j_call: TRBJ2-7
cdr3_aa: CASSLTPGTYEQYF
cdr3_nt: TGTGCCAGCAGTTTGACCCCGGGGACCTACGAGCAGTACTTC

clone_size: -
v_call: TRBV18
d_call: -
j_call: TRBJ1-6
cdr3_aa: CASSFGGASGGSPLHF
cdr3_nt: TGTGCCAGCTCATTCGGAGGTGCGAGTGGGGGCTCACCCCTCCACTTT

clone_size: -
v_call: TRBV7-9
d_call: TRBD2
j_call: TRBJ2-5
cdr3_aa: CASNQGLADYQETQYF
cdr3_nt: TGTGCCAGCAACCAGGGACTAGCGGACTACCAAGAGACCCAGTACTTC

clone_size: many
v_call: TRBV9
d_call: -
j_call: TRBJ2-4
cdr3_aa: CASSVAEGRNIQYF
cdr3_nt: TGTGCCAGCAGCGTGGCGGAGGGAAGAAACATTCAGTACTTC

clone_size: many
v_call: TRBV3-1
d_call: -
j_call: TRBJ2-3
cdr3_aa: CASSQAGSGTDTQYF
cdr3_nt: TGTGCCAGCAGCCAAGCTGGGAGTGGGACAGATACGCAGTATTTT

clone_size: -
v_call: TRBV28
d_call: TRBD1
j_call: TRBJ2-7
cdr3_aa: CASSRRQGMVYEQYF
cdr3_nt: TGTGCCAGCAGTCGGCGACAGGGTATGGTTTACGAGCAGTACTTC

clone_size: many
v_call: TRBV24-1
d_call: TRBD2
j_call: TRBJ2-1
cdr3_aa: CATSEELAGGRNEQFF
cdr3_nt: TGTGCCACCAGTGAGGAGCTAGCGGGGGGGCGCAATGAGCAGTTCTTC

clone_size: few
v_call: TRBV11-2
d_call: TRBD2
j_call: TRBJ2-1
cdr3_aa: CASELAGGYSSYNEQFF
cdr3_nt: TGTGCCAGCGAACTAGCGGGAGGTTATAGCTCCTACAATGAGCAGTTCTTC

clone_size: -
v_call: TRBV20-1
d_call: -
j_call: TRBJ2-5
cdr3_aa: CSARVRAETQYF
cdr3_nt: TGCAGTGCTAGAGTTAGGGCAGAGACCCAGTACTTC

clone_size: -
v_call: TRBV6-5
d_call: TRBD2
j_call: TRBJ2-3
cdr3_aa: CASSYLTSGTDTQYF
cdr3_nt: TGTGCCAGCAGTTACTTAACTAGCGGCACAGATACGCAGTATTTT

clone_size: few
v_call: TRBV6-5
d_call: -
j_call: TRBJ2-1
cdr3_aa: CASSYVGTTWNEQFF
cdr3_nt: TGTGCCAGCAGTTATGTGGGCACCACTTGGAATGAGCAGTTCTTC

clone_size: -
v_call: TRBV2
d_call: TRBD2
j_call: TRBJ2-1
cdr3_aa: CASSGAGGIYNEQFF
cdr3_nt: TGTGCCAGCAGTGGAGCGGGGGGCATATATAATGAGCAGTTCTTC

clone_size: many
v_call: TRBV29-1
d_call: -
j_call: TRBJ2-2
cdr3_aa: CSVDPRNTGELFF
cdr3_nt: TGCAGCGTTGACCCCAGGAACACCGGGGAGCTGTTTTTT

clone_size: -
v_call: TRBV9
d_call: TRBD1
j_call: TRBJ1-1
cdr3_aa: CASSATGGNTEAFF
cdr3_nt: TGTGCCAGCAGCGCCACAGGGGGGAACACTGAAGCTTTCTTT

clone_size: -
v_call: TRBV19
d_call: -
j_call: TRBJ2-1
cdr3_aa: CASSISDHNEQFF
cdr3_nt: TGTGCCAGTAGTATTTCGGACCACAATGAGCAGTTCTTC

clone_size: many
v_call: TRBV27
d_call: TRBD1
j_call: TRBJ2-1
cdr3_aa: CASIPLWGQTTFPFF
cdr3_nt: TGTGCCAGCATCCCCTTGTGGGGACAGACTACGTTTCCGTTCTTC

clone_size: -
v_call: TRBV12-3/TRBV12-4
d_call: TRBD2
j_call: TRBJ2-3
cdr3_aa: CASSSSSGGADTQYF
cdr3_nt: TGTGCCAGCAGTTCCTCGTCCGGGGGGGCTGATACGCAGTATTTT

clone_size: few
v_call: TRBV12-3/TRBV12-4
d_call: -
j_call: TRBJ1-5
cdr3_aa: CASSLKGSSYQPQHF
cdr3_nt: TGTGCCAGCAGTTTAAAGGGCAGCTCTTATCAGCCCCAGCATTTT

clone_size: many
v_call: TRBV4-2
d_call: TRBD2
j_call: TRBJ2-3
cdr3_aa: CASSQDPGGLASGRFGHTQYF
cdr3_nt: TGTGCCAGCAGCCAAGATCCAGGGGGCTTGGCTAGCGGGAGGTTTGGGCATACGCAGTATTTT

clone_size: few
v_call: TRBV10-1
d_call: TRBD2
j_call: TRBJ2-5
cdr3_aa: CASSESGSSGTKETQYF
cdr3_nt: TGCGCCAGCAGTGAGTCCGGGTCGAGCGGGACTAAAGAGACCCAGTACTTC

clone_size: -
v_call: TRBV7-2
d_call: TRBD2
j_call: TRBJ2-5
cdr3_aa: CASSTGLAGGKETQYF
cdr3_nt: TGTGCCAGCAGCACCGGACTAGCGGGGGGAAAAGAGACCCAGTACTTC

clone_size: few
v_call: TRBV5-6
d_call: -
j_call: TRBJ2-6
cdr3_aa: CASSPPDYSGANVLTF
cdr3_nt: TGTGCCAGCAGCCCCCCCGATTACTCTGGGGCCAACGTCCTGACTTTC

clone_size: -
v_call: TRBV6-4
d_call: -
j_call: TRBJ2-3
cdr3_aa: CASSDAGYSSADTQYF
cdr3_nt: TGTGCCAGCAGTGACGCCGGGTATTCCTCCGCAGATACGCAGTATTTT

clone_size: many
v_call: TRBV10-3
d_call: TRBD1
j_call: TRBJ2-1
cdr3_aa: CAISGGRGIDEQFF
cdr3_nt: TGTGCCATCAGTGGTGGCAGGGGGATCGATGAGCAGTTCTTC

clone_size: few
v_call: TRBV14
d_call: -
j_call: TRBJ2-1
cdr3_aa: CASSQWRAREQFF
cdr3_nt: TGTGCCAGCAGCCAATGGCGGGCGCGGGAGCAGTTCTTC

clone_size: -
v_call: TRBV28
d_call: TRBD2
j_call: TRBJ2-5
cdr3_aa: CASSPRGGEETQYF
cdr3_nt: TGTGCCAGCAGTCCCCGGGGGGGCGAAGAGACCCAGTACTTC

clone_size: few
v_call: TRBV28
d_call: TRBD1
j_call: TRBJ1-1
cdr3_aa: CASSFIRGRNTEAFF
cdr3_nt: TGTGCCAGCAGTTTCATCAGGGGGCGGAACACTGAAGCTTTCTTT

clone_size: -
v_call: TRBV9
d_call: -
j_call: TRBJ2-7
cdr3_aa: CASSVENHEQYF
cdr3_nt: TGTGCCAGCAGCGTAGAGAACCACGAGCAGTACTTC

clone_size: -
v_call: TRBV6-2/TRBV6-3
d_call: TRBD2
j_call: TRBJ2-3
cdr3_aa: CASKPGTRVLGTDTQYF
cdr3_nt: TGTGCCAGCAAACCCGGGACTAGGGTTCTTGGCACAGATACGCAGTATTTT

clone_size: few
v_call: TRBV30
d_call: TRBD2
j_call: TRBJ2-3
cdr3_aa: CAWAGGDTQYF
cdr3_nt: TGTGCCTGGGCGGGAGGAGATACGCAGTATTTT

clone_size: few
v_call: TRBV7-9
d_call: -
j_call: TRBJ2-1
cdr3_aa: CASSLGVDLTYNEQFF
cdr3_nt: TGTGCCAGCAGCTTAGGAGTAGATCTTACCTACAATGAGCAGTTCTTC

clone_size: few
v_call: TRBV15
d_call: -
j_call: TRBJ2-7
cdr3_aa: CATSRDPIIPEQYF
cdr3_nt: TGTGCCACCAGCAGAGATCCCATAATTCCCGAGCAGTACTTC

clone_size: -
v_call: TRBV28
d_call: -
j_call: TRBJ2-7
cdr3_aa: CASSFPATTTGHNSYEQYF
cdr3_nt: TGTGCCAGCAGTTTCCCAGCTACTACTACGGGACATAACTCCTACGAGCAGTACTTC

clone_size: few
v_call: TRBV15
d_call: -
j_call: TRBJ2-5
cdr3_aa: CATSSKTFGETQYF
cdr3_nt: TGTGCCACCAGCAGCAAAACCTTTGGGGAGACCCAGTACTTC

clone_size: -
v_call: TRBV10-3
d_call: -
j_call: TRBJ2-6
cdr3_aa: CAIAGSGANVLTF
cdr3_nt: TGTGCCATCGCAGGATCAGGGGCCAACGTCCTGACTTTC

clone_size: few
v_call: TRBV7-2
d_call: -
j_call: TRBJ2-7
cdr3_aa: CASSMAGTETYEQYF
cdr3_nt: TGTGCCAGCAGCATGGCCGGGACCGAGACCTACGAGCAGTACTTC

clone_size: few
v_call: TRBV27
d_call: -
j_call: TRBJ2-3
cdr3_aa: CASSLGADRHTDTQYF
cdr3_nt: TGTGCCAGCAGCCTCGGGGCGGATAGACACACAGATACGCAGTATTTT

clone_size: few
v_call: TRBV6-2/TRBV6-3
d_call: TRBD2
j_call: TRBJ2-5
cdr3_aa: CASSPSGLARQETQYF
cdr3_nt: TGTGCCAGCAGTCCATCGGGACTAGCGCGGCAAGAGACCCAGTACTTC

clone_size: -
v_call: TRBV5-6
d_call: TRBD1
j_call: TRBJ1-6
cdr3_aa: CASSPGQPHNSPLHF
cdr3_nt: TGTGCCAGCAGCCCGGGACAGCCTCATAATTCACCCCTCCACTTT

clone_size: many
v_call: TRBV28
d_call: -
j_call: TRBJ2-1
cdr3_aa: CASTTPGEYEQFF
cdr3_nt: TGTGCCAGCACCACGCCGGGAGAATATGAGCAGTTCTTC

clone_size: few
v_call: TRBV14
d_call: TRBD2
j_call: TRBJ2-1
cdr3_aa: CASSQDLAGWKFF
cdr3_nt: TGTGCCAGCAGCCAAGATTTAGCGGGGTGGAAGTTCTTC

clone_size: many
v_call: TRBV27
d_call: TRBD2
j_call: TRBJ2-1
cdr3_aa: CASKGARLAASSYNEQFF
cdr3_nt: TGTGCCAGCAAGGGGGCCCGACTAGCGGCGAGCTCCTACAATGAGCAGTTCTTC

clone_size: few
v_call: TRBV5-6
d_call: TRBD2
j_call: TRBJ2-3
cdr3_aa: CASSSRGSGWTDTQYF
cdr3_nt: TGTGCCAGCAGCTCACGCGGTAGCGGGTGGACAGATACGCAGTATTTT

clone_size: -
v_call: TRBV14
d_call: TRBD1
j_call: TRBJ2-4
cdr3_aa: CASSQARGTKNIQYF
cdr3_nt: TGTGCCAGCAGCCAAGCCAGGGGGACCAAAAACATTCAGTACTTC

clone_size: -
v_call: TRBV20-1
d_call: -
j_call: TRBJ2-5
cdr3_aa: CSASVGVGLSVQYF
cdr3_nt: TGCAGTGCTAGTGTTGGAGTTGGTTTGTCGGTCCAGTACTTC

clone_size: -
v_call: TRBV28
d_call: TRBD1
j_call: TRBJ1-5
cdr3_aa: CASTPGQDNQPQHF
cdr3_nt: TGTGCCAGCACCCCCGGACAGGACAATCAGCCCCAGCATTTT

clone_size: many
v_call: TRBV27
d_call: TRBD1
j_call: TRBJ1-2
cdr3_aa: CASSFGLQGLNYGYTF
cdr3_nt: TGTGCCAGCAGCTTCGGACTACAGGGGCTAAACTATGGCTACACCTTC